This TCR beta chain was sequenced during a study of blood T cell repertoires in COVID-19. This clone was picked up a small number of times. This sample also contains other DNA sequences that code for the same CDR3. The data were produced by immunoSEQ multiplex PCR, yet TCRdb's version contains in-frame clones alone and is incomplete. The repertoire holds almost 65,000 clones, with approximately 88% as singletons. Seattle patients were enrolled during active infection and followed longitudinally. Germline V gives CDR1 SGHTA, CDR2 FQGNSA. V lost 1 base to trimming and J lost 4 bases, with 4 bases between them. The CDR3 loop spans 12 amino acids.

Sequencing used peripheral blood. The TCR was taken from a woman aged 55 to 70 with COVID-19, enrolled during active disease. The chain combines TRBV7-2 with TRBJ1-2; D gene ambiguous. This CDR3 is CASSLDSYGYTF. In nucleotides, the CDR3 is TGTGCCAGCAGCTTAGACAGCTATGGCTACACCTTC.